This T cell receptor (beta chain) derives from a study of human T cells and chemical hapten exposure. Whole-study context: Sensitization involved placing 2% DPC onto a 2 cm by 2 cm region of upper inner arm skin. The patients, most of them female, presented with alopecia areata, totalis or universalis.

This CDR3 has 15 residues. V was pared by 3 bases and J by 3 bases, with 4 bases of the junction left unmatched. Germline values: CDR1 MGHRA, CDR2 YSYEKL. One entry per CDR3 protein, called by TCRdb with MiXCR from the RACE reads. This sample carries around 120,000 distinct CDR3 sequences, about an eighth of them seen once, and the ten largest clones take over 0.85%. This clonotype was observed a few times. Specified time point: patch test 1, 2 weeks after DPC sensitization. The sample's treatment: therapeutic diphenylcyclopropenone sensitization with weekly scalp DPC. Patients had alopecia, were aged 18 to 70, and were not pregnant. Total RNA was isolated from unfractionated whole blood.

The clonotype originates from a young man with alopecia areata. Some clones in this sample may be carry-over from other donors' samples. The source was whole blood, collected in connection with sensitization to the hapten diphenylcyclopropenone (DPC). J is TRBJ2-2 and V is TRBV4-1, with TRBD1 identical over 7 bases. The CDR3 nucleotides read TGCGCCAGCAGCCAGCCCGACAGGGACACCGGGGAGCTGTTTTTT. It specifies CASSQPDRDTGELFF.